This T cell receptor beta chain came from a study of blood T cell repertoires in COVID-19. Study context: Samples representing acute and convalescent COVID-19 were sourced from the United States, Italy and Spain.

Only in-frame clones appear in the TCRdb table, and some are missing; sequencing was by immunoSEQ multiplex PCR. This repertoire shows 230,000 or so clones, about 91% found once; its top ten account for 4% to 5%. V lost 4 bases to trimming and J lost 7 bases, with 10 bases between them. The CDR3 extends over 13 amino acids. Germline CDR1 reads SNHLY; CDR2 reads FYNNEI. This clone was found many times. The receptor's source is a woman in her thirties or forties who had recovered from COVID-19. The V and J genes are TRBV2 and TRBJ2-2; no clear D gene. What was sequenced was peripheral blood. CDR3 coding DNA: TGTGCCAGCAGTGTCCGAGGCGGCGGGGAGCTGTTTTTT. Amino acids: CASSVRGGGELFF.